A selection of T cell receptor beta chains follows, all from one sample in a study of blood T cells in healthy people across ages. TCRdb re-called the 5' RACE reads with MiXCR, one entry per CDR3 protein. The profile covers hundreds of thousands of distinct CDR3 sequences, with 40% to 50% appearing a single time and approximately 19% taken by the ten largest. The sequencing sample was made of blood. These receptors all come from a man between 60 and 70 years old in good health. The CDR3 runs from the conserved cysteine through the conserved F or W. D genes are given only for firm matches. Size is omitted from some rows. Given values are once, few, many or a class for expanded clones.

V gene	D gene	clone size	CDR3 length	J gene	CDR3 protein	CDR3 DNA
TRBV20-1	NA	NA	15	TRBJ1-5	CSAKAAEHSNQPQHF	TGCAGTGCCAAAGCGGCTGAACATAGCAATCAGCCCCAGCATTTT
TRBV20-1	TRBD1	NA	16	TRBJ2-7	CSAPLTRDRGPYEQYF	TGCAGTGCTCCTCTTACCCGGGACAGGGGGCCCTACGAGCAGTACTTC
TRBV7-2	NA	once	13	TRBJ1-4	CASSLGKGEKLFF	TGTGCCAGCAGCTTAGGGAAGGGTGAAAAACTGTTTTTT
TRBV27	NA	NA	13	TRBJ1-6	CASSQTRRSPLHF	TGTGCCAGCAGTCAGACAAGAAGGTCACCCCTCCACTTT
TRBV7-2	TRBD1	NA	15	TRBJ2-1	CASSRQGVMNNEQFF	TGTGCCAGCAGCCGTCAGGGGGTAATGAACAATGAGCAGTTCTTC
TRBV7-2	NA	few	15	TRBJ2-7	CASRNKGDAVYEQYF	TGTGCCAGCAGAAATAAGGGGGATGCTGTCTACGAGCAGTACTTC
TRBV7-9	TRBD1	few	16	TRBJ2-1	CASSISDRGTYNEQFF	TGTGCCAGCAGCATCTCCGACAGGGGCACCTACAATGAGCAGTTCTTC
TRBV6-2/TRBV6-3	TRBD2	NA	16	TRBJ2-5	CASRTIGLAAEETQYF	TGTGCCAGCAGAACCATCGGACTAGCGGCGGAAGAGACCCAGTACTTC
TRBV6-6	NA	few	12	TRBJ1-2	CASRLQGAGYTF	TGTGCCAGCAGATTACAGGGAGCTGGCTACACCTTC
TRBV4-3	NA	NA	15	TRBJ1-6	CASSQVAGQGSPLHF	TGCGCCAGCAGCCAAGTTGCAGGGCAGGGTTCACCCCTCCACTTT
TRBV5-1	NA	NA	16	TRBJ2-1	CASTLIPAAASDEQFF	TGCGCCAGCACCTTAATTCCCGCGGCCGCGAGCGATGAGCAGTTCTTC
TRBV5-1	NA	NA	15	TRBJ1-3	CASSRDDQIGNTIYF	TGCGCCAGCAGCAGAGACGACCAAATCGGAAACACCATATATTTT
TRBV2	NA	NA	15	TRBJ1-4	CASYRGGGLREKLFF	TGTGCCAGCTACCGGGGGGGCGGTTTACGAGAAAAACTGTTTTTT
TRBV6-6	TRBD1	few	14	TRBJ2-5	CASSPGTATIVQYF	TGTGCCAGCAGTCCCGGGACAGCTACGATTGTGCAGTACTTC
TRBV15	NA	NA	17	TRBJ2-1	CATSRVRGAGSCNEQFF	TGTGCCACCAGCAGAGTTCGGGGGGCCGGGTCCTGCAATGAGCAGTTCTTC
TRBV5-1	TRBD1	NA	15	TRBJ2-7	CASSLDRGNMYEQYF	TGCGCCAGCAGCCTAGACAGGGGAAACATGTACGAGCAGTACTTC
TRBV3-1	NA	NA	12	TRBJ1-2	CASSQSVSGYTF	TGTGCCAGCAGCCAATCGGTGTCCGGCTACACCTTC
TRBV12-3/TRBV12-4	TRBD2	NA	11	TRBJ2-1	CASSLGGAQFF	TGTGCCAGCAGTCTCGGGGGGGCCCAGTTCTTC
TRBV11-2	TRBD1	NA	15	TRBJ2-7	CASRVGQGKVYEQYF	TGTGCCAGCAGAGTCGGACAGGGGAAAGTATACGAGCAGTACTTC
TRBV7-2	NA	few	13	TRBJ1-2	CASKQGAGYGYTF	TGTGCCAGCAAACAAGGGGCGGGCTATGGCTACACCTTC
TRBV20-1	NA	few	12	TRBJ2-3	CSAKRGTDTQYF	TGCAGTGCTAAGCGGGGCACAGATACGCAGTATTTT
TRBV7-2	NA	NA	13	TRBJ2-7	CASSPTWDYEQYF	TGTGCCAGCAGCCCCACATGGGATTACGAGCAGTACTTC
TRBV28	TRBD1	NA	15	TRBJ1-4	CASRAPTGGEEKLFF	TGTGCCAGCAGGGCCCCGACAGGGGGAGAGGAAAAACTGTTTTTT
TRBV19	NA	few	19	TRBJ1-2	CASSISILDIRITNYGYTF	TGTGCCAGTAGTATATCAATATTAGACATCCGGATTACTAACTATGGCTACACCTTC
TRBV12-3/TRBV12-4	TRBD2	NA	18	TRBJ2-7	CASSFRLAGGPRVYEQYF	TGTGCCAGCAGTTTTAGACTAGCGGGGGGGCCCAGGGTTTACGAGCAGTACTTC
TRBV5-6	TRBD2	NA	15	TRBJ2-3	CASSPMGGSTDTQYF	TGTGCCAGCAGCCCAATGGGGGGGAGCACAGATACGCAGTATTTT
TRBV3-1	NA	NA	15	TRBJ1-1	CASSQDGYLNTEAFF	TGTGCCAGCAGCCAAGATGGGTATCTGAACACTGAAGCTTTCTTT
TRBV4-2	NA	few	14	TRBJ1-2	CASSQSREGYGYTF	TGTGCCAGCAGCCAATCCCGGGAGGGCTATGGCTACACCTTC
TRBV6-6	NA	NA	13	TRBJ2-3	CASLKRNTDTQYF	TGTGCCAGCCTGAAGAGGAACACAGATACGCAGTATTTT
TRBV24-1	TRBD1	NA	13	TRBJ2-7	CATRDRSYNEQYF	TGTGCCACCAGGGACAGGTCCTACAATGAGCAGTACTTC
TRBV6-1	TRBD1	NA	14	TRBJ1-1	CASRRDRGSTEAFF	TGTGCCAGCAGAAGGGACAGGGGGTCCACTGAAGCTTTCTTT
TRBV28	NA	NA	15	TRBJ2-7	CASSLTGMEYNEQYF	TGTGCCAGCAGTTTAACTGGGATGGAATACAATGAGCAGTACTTC
TRBV4-3	NA	NA	15	TRBJ2-6	CAGSQERAGANVLTF	TGCGCCGGCAGCCAAGAACGGGCTGGGGCCAACGTCCTGACTTTC
TRBV20-1	NA	NA	15	TRBJ1-3	CSARDGVVSGNTIYF	TGCAGTGCTAGAGATGGGGTTGTATCTGGAAACACCATATATTTT
TRBV7-2	TRBD1	NA	15	TRBJ1-2	CASKGPGQQNYGYTF	TGTGCCAGCAAAGGCCCGGGACAGCAGAACTATGGCTACACCTTC
TRBV12-3/TRBV12-4	TRBD1	NA	13	TRBJ1-2	CASRTGTGNGYTF	TGTGCCAGCAGGACCGGGACAGGGAACGGCTACACCTTC
TRBV7-8	NA	few	14	TRBJ2-5	CASSPTETEETQYF	TGTGCCAGCAGTCCAACTGAGACGGAAGAGACCCAGTACTTC
TRBV7-3	TRBD1	NA	19	TRBJ2-3	CASSLRGDTGGVKRDTQYF	TGTGCCAGCAGCTTACGGGGGGATACAGGGGGCGTTAAGAGGGATACGCAGTATTTT
TRBV6-1	TRBD2	once	15	TRBJ2-3	CASSQGTRETDTQYF	TGTGCCAGCAGCCAGGGGACTAGAGAGACAGATACGCAGTATTTT
TRBV12-3/TRBV12-4	NA	NA	13	TRBJ2-1	CASSPLPPHEQFF	TGTGCCAGCAGTCCGCTCCCCCCCCATGAGCAGTTCTTC
TRBV28	TRBD1	few	14	TRBJ2-7	CASSAQGVSYEQYF	TGTGCCAGCAGTGCGCAGGGGGTCTCCTACGAGCAGTACTTC
TRBV6-1	NA	NA	14	TRBJ1-5	CASRQADSNQPQHF	TGTGCCAGCAGGCAGGCGGATAGCAATCAGCCCCAGCATTTT
TRBV3-1	NA	few	15	TRBJ1-2	CASSQDRRWNYGYTF	TGTGCCAGCAGCCAAGATCGACGGTGGAACTATGGCTACACCTTC
TRBV15	NA	few	13	TRBJ2-5	CATSTAGTETQYF	TGTGCCACCAGCACCGCAGGGACAGAGACCCAGTACTTC
TRBV11-3	NA	NA	17	TRBJ2-2	CASSLGLDSEWSGELFF	TGTGCCAGCAGCTTAGGCCTGGACAGCGAATGGTCCGGGGAGCTGTTTTTT
TRBV4-1	NA	once	14	TRBJ2-5	CASSALGIHETQYF	TGCGCCAGCAGCGCTCTAGGAATCCACGAGACCCAGTACTTC
TRBV4-3	NA	NA	15	TRBJ1-1	CASSQESTANTEAFF	TGCGCCAGCAGCCAAGAATCGACAGCGAACACTGAAGCTTTCTTT
TRBV7-9	NA	many	16	TRBJ2-2	CASIDPRDTNTGELFF	TGTGCCAGCATCGACCCCCGGGACACTAACACCGGGGAGCTGTTTTTT
TRBV6-5	NA	NA	14	TRBJ2-3	CASRRWTSTDTQYF	TGTGCCAGCAGACGGTGGACAAGCACAGATACGCAGTATTTT
TRBV12-3/TRBV12-4	NA	NA	16	TRBJ2-7	CASSLGATRRSYEQYF	TGTGCCAGCAGTTTAGGGGCTACTCGGCGATCCTACGAGCAGTACTTC
TRBV20-1	TRBD2	NA	15	TRBJ2-5	CSARAVSGDQETQYF	TGCAGTGCTAGAGCGGTTAGCGGGGACCAAGAGACCCAGTACTTC
TRBV27	TRBD2	NA	15	TRBJ2-6	CAILRGGQVANVLTF	TGTGCCATCCTACGGGGGGGCCAAGTGGCCAACGTCCTGACTTTC
TRBV14	TRBD2	many	18	TRBJ2-5	CASSHLPGSGRNQETQYF	TGTGCCAGCAGCCACCTCCCTGGGAGCGGGAGAAACCAAGAGACCCAGTACTTC
TRBV25-1	NA	NA	17	TRBJ2-1	CASTPAGGSSSYNEQFF	TGTGCCAGCACCCCTGCTGGGGGCAGTAGCTCCTACAATGAGCAGTTCTTC
TRBV29-1	TRBD1	NA	12	TRBJ1-2	CSVGRTGQGYTF	TGCAGCGTGGGACGGACAGGGCAGGGCTACACCTTC
TRBV5-1	NA	NA	14	TRBJ2-1	CASSLRAGYNEQFF	TGCGCCAGCAGCTTGAGGGCAGGTTACAATGAGCAGTTCTTC
TRBV7-2	TRBD1	few	15	TRBJ2-7	CASSPAGTGDYEQYF	TGTGCCAGCAGCCCGGCCGGGACAGGTGACTACGAGCAGTACTTC